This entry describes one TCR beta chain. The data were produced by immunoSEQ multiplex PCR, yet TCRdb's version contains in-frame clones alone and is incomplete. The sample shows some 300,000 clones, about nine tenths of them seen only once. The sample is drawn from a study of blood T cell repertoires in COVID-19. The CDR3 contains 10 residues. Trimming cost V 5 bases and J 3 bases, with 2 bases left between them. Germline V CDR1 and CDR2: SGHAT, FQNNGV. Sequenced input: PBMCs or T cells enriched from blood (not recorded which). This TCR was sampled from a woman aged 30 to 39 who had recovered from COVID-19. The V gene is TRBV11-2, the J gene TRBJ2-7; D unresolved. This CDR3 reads CASSHYEQYF. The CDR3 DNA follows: TGTGCCAGCAGCCACTACGAGCAGTACTTC.